This T cell receptor (beta chain) was sequenced during a study of blood T cell repertoires in COVID-19. Study in general: COVID-19 samples, acute and convalescent, were from the United States, Italy and Spain. PBMCs, B-cell-depleted T cells, or T cells provided the cDNA or gDNA that made up the material.

Per the original methods: Reference gene primer amplification yielded estimated nucleated cell counts. Profiling relied on immunoSEQ multiplex PCR, and the TCRdb table lists in-frame clones only, not all of them. V and J calls plus clone size are reproduced from that table; the DNA served to infer D and trimming. The repertoire includes about 330,000 clones, over 75% of them detected once, and 4% sits in the top ten. Trimming cost V 2 bases and J 7 bases, with 13 bases left between them. CDR1 and CDR2 from the germline V gene are SGHNT and YYREEE (reference sequence). The CDR3 consists of 13 residues. This clone has just a few counts.

Sequenced: peripheral blood. The source is a woman between 45 and 60 years old with active or convalescent COVID-19. The rearrangement links TRBV5-4 to TRBJ2-7; D possibly corresponds to TRBD1 (6 bases). The CDR3 DNA sequence: TGTGCCAGCAGCTTACAGGGCATGGGAGAGCAGTACTTC. It is translated as CASSLQGMGEQYF.